A selection of T cell receptor beta chains follows, all from one sample in a study of T cells in localized non-small cell lung cancer. Method: immunoSEQ multiplex PCR; TCRdb's copy keeps in-frame clones and lacks some. The table has 19,000 or so clones, over 75% seen once. The specimen was peripheral blood mononuclear cells, collected before any cancer treatment. The receptors come from a male donor at least 60 years old with stage II lung adenocarcinoma. Each CDR3 is given with its conserved first and last residue. A D gene is named only where the DNA matches it firmly. The listing skips clone size in some rows; elsewhere it reads once, few, many or a size class.

d_gene	v_gene	j_gene	abundance	CDR3aa	CDR3nt
-	TRBV28	TRBJ1-4	few	CASSSHRQGTNEKLFF	TGTGCCAGCAGTTCCCACCGCCAGGGAACTAATGAAAAACTGTTTTTT
-	TRBV28	TRBJ2-3	medium-sized	CASSFLSGTDTQYF	TGTGCCAGCAGTTTCCTATCCGGGACAGATACGCAGTATTTT
-	TRBV5-1	TRBJ2-3	-	CASSLGGILTDTQYF	TGCGCCAGCAGCTTGGGCGGGATACTCACAGATACGCAGTATTTT
-	TRBV5-4	TRBJ1-1	-	CASSLRANTEAFF	TGTGCCAGCAGCTTGAGGGCCAACACTGAAGCTTTCTTT
-	TRBV29-1	TRBJ2-1	once	CSVVREVDEQFF	TGCAGCGTTGTACGGGAAGTCGATGAGCAGTTCTTC
TRBD2	TRBV5-1	TRBJ2-5	-	CASSRLAEETQYF	TGCGCCAGCAGCCGACTAGCGGAAGAGACCCAGTACTTC
-	TRBV5-6	TRBJ1-1	few	CASSGGYAGDTEAFF	TGTGCCAGCAGCGGGGGGTATGCAGGGGACACTGAAGCTTTCTTT
TRBD1	TRBV6-1	TRBJ2-7	-	CASSVRTGGYEQYF	TGTGCCAGCAGTGTACGGACAGGAGGCTACGAGCAGTACTTC
-	TRBV18	TRBJ1-3	-	CASSPPDSSYGNTIYF	TGTGCCAGCTCACCACCGGACAGTTCGTATGGAAACACCATATATTTT
-	TRBV28	TRBJ1-2	-	CASNRGPTGGYTF	TGTGCCAGCAACCGGGGACCGACCGGTGGCTACACCTTC
-	TRBV7-9	TRBJ2-1	-	CASSPGLGLVYNEQFF	TGTGCCAGCAGCCCAGGCCTGGGACTCGTCTACAATGAGCAGTTCTTC
TRBD2	TRBV5-4	TRBJ2-1	-	CASSSTGTSGYNEQFF	TGTGCCAGCAGCTCTACGGGGACTAGCGGTTACAATGAGCAGTTCTTC
TRBD2	TRBV2	TRBJ2-7	-	CASSATSGSIYEQYF	TGTGCCAGCAGTGCGACTAGCGGGAGTATCTACGAGCAGTACTTC
TRBD1	TRBV4-1	TRBJ1-4	-	CASRHRGSGEKLFF	TGCGCCAGCAGGCACAGGGGATCAGGAGAAAAACTGTTTTTT
-	TRBV11-2	TRBJ2-5	once	CASSLGRETQYF	TGTGCCAGCAGCTTGGGCCGAGAGACCCAGTACTTC
TRBD2	TRBV6-5	TRBJ2-3	-	CASSSGLAGARQYF	TGTGCCAGCAGCTCGGGACTAGCGGGAGCCAGACAGTATTTT